This TCR beta chain was recovered during a study of T cell responses to AZD1222 COVID-19 vaccine. Study outcomes and limitations: Seropositive AZD1222 recipients at baseline numbered only 5 to 7.

Repertoires were generated with immunoSEQ multiplex PCR, while TCRdb's copy carries only in-frame clones and drops some. The sample lists roughly 140,000 clones, roughly 91% occurring once. Germline V gene data show CDR1 as SGHAT and CDR2 as FQNNGV. The V gene end was trimmed by 2 bases and the J gene end by 1 base; junction bases not matched to a gene: 5. The CDR3 length is 17 residues. With respect to this clone: Its target is not known.

The chain couples TRBV11-2 to TRBJ2-3, with 11 bases that match TRBD2. The sequence was collected from an adult who received the AZD1222 COVID-19 vaccine. The sequences come from peripheral blood, collected 28 days after the second AZD1222 dose. The CDR3 loop reads CASSLLSSGGRTDTQYF. CDR3 coding DNA: TGTGCCAGCAGCTTACTATCTAGCGGGGGGCGCACAGATACGCAGTATTTT.